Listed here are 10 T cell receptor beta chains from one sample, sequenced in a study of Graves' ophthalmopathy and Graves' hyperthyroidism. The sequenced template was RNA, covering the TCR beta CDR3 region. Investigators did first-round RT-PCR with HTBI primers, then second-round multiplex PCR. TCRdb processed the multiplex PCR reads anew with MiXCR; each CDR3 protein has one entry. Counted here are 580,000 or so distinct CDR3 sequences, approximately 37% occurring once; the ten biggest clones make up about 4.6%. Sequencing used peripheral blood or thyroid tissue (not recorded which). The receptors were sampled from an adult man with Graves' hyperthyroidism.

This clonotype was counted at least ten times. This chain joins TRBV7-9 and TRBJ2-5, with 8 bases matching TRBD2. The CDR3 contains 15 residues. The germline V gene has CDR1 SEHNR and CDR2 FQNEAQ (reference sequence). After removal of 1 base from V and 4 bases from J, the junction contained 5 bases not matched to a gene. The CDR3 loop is CASSLGRAGAETQYF. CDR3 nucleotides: TGTGCCAGCAGCTTAGGAAGAGCGGGAGCAGAGACCCAGTACTTC.

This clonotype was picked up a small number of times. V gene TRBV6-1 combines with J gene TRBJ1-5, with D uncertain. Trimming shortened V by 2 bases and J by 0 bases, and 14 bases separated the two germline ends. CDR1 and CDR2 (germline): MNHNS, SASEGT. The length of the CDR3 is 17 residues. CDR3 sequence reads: CASSERRGHYSNQPQHF. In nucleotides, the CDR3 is TGTGCCAGCAGTGAAAGGAGAGGGCACTATAGCAATCAGCCCCAGCATTTT.

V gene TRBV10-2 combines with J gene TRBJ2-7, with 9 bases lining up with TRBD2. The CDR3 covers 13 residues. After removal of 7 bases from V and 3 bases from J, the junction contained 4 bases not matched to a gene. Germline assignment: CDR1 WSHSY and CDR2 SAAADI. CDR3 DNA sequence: TGCGCCAGCACTAGCGGGGATAACTACGAGCAGTACTTC. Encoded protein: CASTSGDNYEQYF.

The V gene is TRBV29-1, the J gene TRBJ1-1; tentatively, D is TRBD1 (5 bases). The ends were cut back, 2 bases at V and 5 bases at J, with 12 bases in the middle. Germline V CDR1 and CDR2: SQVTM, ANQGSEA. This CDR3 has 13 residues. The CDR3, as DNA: TGCAGCGTTGAACAGGGAGGGTTTACTGAAGCTTTCTTT. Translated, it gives CSVEQGGFTEAFF.

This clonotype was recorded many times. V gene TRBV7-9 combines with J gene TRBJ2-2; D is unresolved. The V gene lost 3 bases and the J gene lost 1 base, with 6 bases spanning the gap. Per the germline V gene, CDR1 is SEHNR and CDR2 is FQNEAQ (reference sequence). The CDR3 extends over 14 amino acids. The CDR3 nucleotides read TGTGCCAGCAGCTTGACCGTGAACACCGGGGAGCTGTTTTTT. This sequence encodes CASSLTVNTGELFF. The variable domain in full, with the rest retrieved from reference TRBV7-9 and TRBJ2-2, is DTGVSQNPRHKITKRGQNVTFRCDPISEHNRLYWYRQTLGQGPEFLTYFQNEAQLEKSRLLSDRFSAERPKGSFSTLEIQRTEQGDSAMYLCASSLTVNTGELFFGEGSRLTVL.

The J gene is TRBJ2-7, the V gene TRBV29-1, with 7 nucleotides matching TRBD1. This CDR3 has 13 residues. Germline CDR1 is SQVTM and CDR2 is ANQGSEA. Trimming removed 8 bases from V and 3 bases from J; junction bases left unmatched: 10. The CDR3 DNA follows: TGCAGCCAACCGCGGACAGGCTACTACGAGCAGTACTTC. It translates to CSQPRTGYYEQYF.

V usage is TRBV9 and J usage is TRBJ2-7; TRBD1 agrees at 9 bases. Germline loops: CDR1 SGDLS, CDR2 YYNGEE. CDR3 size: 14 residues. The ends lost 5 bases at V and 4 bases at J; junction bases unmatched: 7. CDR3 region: CASRDPGTGYEQYF. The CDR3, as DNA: TGTGCCAGCAGAGACCCCGGGACAGGGTACGAGCAGTACTTC.

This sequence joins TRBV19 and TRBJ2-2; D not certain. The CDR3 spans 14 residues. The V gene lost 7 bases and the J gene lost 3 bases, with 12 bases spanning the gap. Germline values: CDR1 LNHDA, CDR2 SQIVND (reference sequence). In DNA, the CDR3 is TGTGCCAGTACCCCCCGGCCGGACACCGGGGAGCTGTTTTTT. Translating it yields CASTPRPDTGELFF.

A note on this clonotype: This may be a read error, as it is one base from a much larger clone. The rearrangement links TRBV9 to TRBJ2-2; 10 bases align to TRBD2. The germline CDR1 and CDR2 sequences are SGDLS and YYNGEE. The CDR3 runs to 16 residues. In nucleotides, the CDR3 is TGTGCCAGCAACCCTAGCGGGGGAACTAACACCGGGAAGCTGTTTTTT. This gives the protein CASNPSGGTNTGKLFF.

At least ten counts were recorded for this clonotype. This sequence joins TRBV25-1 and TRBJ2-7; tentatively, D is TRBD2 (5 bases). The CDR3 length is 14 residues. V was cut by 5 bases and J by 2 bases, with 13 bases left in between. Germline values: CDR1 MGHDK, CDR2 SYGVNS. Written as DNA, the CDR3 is TGTGCCAGCAGTCGCCTAGGGAGTACCTACGAGCAGTACTTC. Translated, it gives CASSRLGSTYEQYF.